The clone carrying this T cell receptor beta chain appeared a few times. The antigen is unknown. Germline V gives CDR1 ENHRY, CDR2 SYGVKD. The V segment lost 3 bases and the J segment 3 bases; nucleotides outside the gene matches: 6. This CDR3 comprises 15 residues. Unique molecular identifiers were used in preparing the TCRbeta library. TCRdb redid the calling of the PCR reads with MiXCR, one entry per CDR3 protein. The table records hundreds of thousands of distinct CDR3 sequences, 20% to 30% of them present only once. The sample is drawn from a study of T-cell reconstitution after alpha-beta-depleted transplantation in children. Study observations and caveats: From newly produced T cells came most of the T-cell counts and diversity one year after transplant. The study reportedly traced alpha-beta T cells about two months after transplant to several hundred expanded graft clones. Day-60 TCRbeta diversity that was high in some patients was derived from surviving recipient T cells and thymic progenitors.

This receptor was taken from a female patient aged 2-9 years who had a stem cell transplant for congenital amegakaryocytic thrombocytopenia, so the T cells may come from the graft donor. The V call is TRBV10-3, the J call TRBJ2-7; 9 positions agree with TRBD1. The sample consisted of PBMCs, mostly from graft donor cells, taken 360 days after TCRalphabeta/CD19-depleted stem cell transplant. CDR3: CAISEGDREVYEQYF. CDR3 DNA sequence: TGTGCCATCAGTGAAGGGGACAGGGAGGTCTACGAGCAGTACTTC.